The rows below give T cell receptor beta chains drawn from one sample of a study of shared clonotypes between healthy human individuals. Sequencing was performed with immunoSEQ multiplex PCR; in TCRdb, only in-frame clones are kept and a portion is missing. The sample yields approximately 500,000 clones, 90% to 96% seen once. The specimen was naive CD4+ T cells sorted from blood. All receptors derive from a woman aged 30 to 39 in good health. CDR3s leave out the opening cysteine and the closing phenylalanine or tryptophan.

TRBJ2-7	TRBV5-1	ASSLRAGGSYEQY
TRBJ2-7	TRBV7-9	ASSLEAGVPYEQY
TRBJ2-7	TRBV7-2	ASSLPRTSQQY
TRBJ2-7	TRBV29-1	SVRPRLAEYEQY
TRBJ1-2	TRBV5-6	ASSLPPANGYT
TRBJ2-3	TRBV9	ASSVTAESDTQY
TRBJ1-5	TRBV6-6	ASSTQGSGAQH
TRBJ2-7	TRBV5-1	ASRWGAESYEQY
TRBJ2-7	TRBV28	ASRPQGREDEQY
TRBJ1-2	TRBV10-3	AISGSANYGYT
TRBJ2-7	TRBV11-2	ASSPPGPVHEQY
TRBJ2-7	TRBV28	ASSFAGTGKRDEQY
TRBJ2-6	TRBV19	ASSIGGSGANVLT
TRBJ2-3	TRBV7-3	ASSPGFSTDTQY
TRBJ2-3	TRBV5-4	ASSLSRDTDTQY
TRBJ1-1	TRBV7-8	ASSLVRMGAGVNTEAF
TRBJ2-1	TRBV7-3	ASSLSSGSGDEQF
NA	TRBV27	ASSRTGGEQY
TRBJ2-2	TRBV30	AWSVRGAGLAGYTGELF
TRBJ1-3	TRBV5-5	ASSLAGTGNTIY
TRBJ2-3	TRBV27	ASSLSWGGTDTQY
TRBJ2-7	TRBV11-2	ASSLRDNAYEQY
TRBJ2-1	TRBV29-1	SGTSGEGTSYNEQF
TRBJ1-2	TRBV28	ASSFQQAYGYT
TRBJ2-7	TRBV5-1	ASSLVSLLSYEQY
TRBJ1-4	TRBV2	ASSQQGVYEKLF
TRBJ2-1	TRBV2	ASLLDRGADEQF
TRBJ2-1	TRBV19	ASSIETTTYNEQF
TRBJ2-1	TRBV5-1	ASSTGGMAYNEQF
TRBJ1-5	TRBV28	ASSLEGQPQH
TRBJ2-7	TRBV28	ASSPAYEQY
TRBJ2-5	TRBV21-1	ASSTGPRKTQY
TRBJ2-2	TRBV19	ASSWISASTGELF
TRBJ2-7	TRBV7-9	ASSLSAVGSYEQY
TRBJ1-1	TRBV5-1	ASSLAGDTEAF
TRBJ2-7	TRBV4-1	ASSQEGRGSNEQY
TRBJ2-7	TRBV9	ASSVLSGAPYEQY
TRBJ2-5	TRBV18	ASSWGKTVRETQY
TRBJ1-4	TRBV5-1	ASSSETGEEKLF
TRBJ1-4	TRBV6-5	ASKRLANEKLF
TRBJ1-4	TRBV27	ASRGQGKTNEKLF
TRBJ2-7	TRBV7-4	ASSLCELPLAHTYEQY
TRBJ1-1	TRBV28	ASSLVDTEAF
TRBJ2-5	TRBV30	AWSVTGPETQY